These 11 T cell receptor beta chains were all obtained from the same sample, sequenced in a study of beta chain features in type 1 diabetes. The sequenced template was cDNA made from the entire isolated RNA. Data came from immunoSEQ multiplex PCR; TCRdb stores just in-frame clones and leaves some out. Here the sample spans roughly 610,000 clones, about 16% being singletons. Sequencing input: naive CD4+ T cells from blood. These receptors came from a man between 18 and 35 years old in good health.

This clone has more than one count but fewer than ten. The chain combines TRBV25-1 with TRBJ2-1; TRBD2 matches 7 bases. The CDR3 is made up of 14 amino acids. Germline CDR1 reads MGHDK; CDR2 reads SYGVNS. After removal of 4 bases from V and 10 bases from J, the junction contained 10 bases not matched to a gene. CDR3 DNA: TGTGCCAGCAGTGCCGGACTAGACGGGAGGGAGCAGTTCTTC. This gives the protein CASSAGLDGREQFF.

The chain joins TRBV7-3 to TRBJ2-2; TRBD1 agrees at 7 bases. Per the germline V gene, CDR1 is SGHTA and CDR2 is FQGTGA. J was trimmed by 6 bases and V by 3 bases; bases with no gene match: 7. The CDR3 has 15 residues. The CDR3 DNA follows: TGTGCCAGCAGCTTTTCGACAGGGTTTGCCGGGGAGCTGTTTTTT. Protein sequence: CASSFSTGFAGELFF.

In this sample, this clone turned up a few times. In nucleotides, the CDR3 is TGTGCCAGTAACGTCGGGCGGGGCTCCTACAATGAGCAGTTCTTC. Translation: CASNVGRGSYNEQFF. The chain employs TRBV19 and TRBJ2-1, with a weak D call TRBD2 (6 bases). In germline, CDR1 is LNHDA, CDR2 SQIVND (reference sequence). The CDR3 runs 15 residues. Trimming pared 7 bases from V and 0 bases from J, leaving 13 bases between.

Worth noting for this clone: The same CDR3 is also encoded by other DNA sequences in this sample. V gene TRBV5-1 combines with J gene TRBJ2-3; D remains unclear. This CDR3 contains 14 residues. Germline V gene lookup returns CDR1 SGHRS and CDR2 YFSETQ. Deletions cut 0 bases from V and 2 bases from J, with 7 bases between. CDR3 DNA sequence: TGCGCCAGCAGCTTGGGGGGTACCACAGATACGCAGTATTTT. Translated: CASSLGGTTDTQYF.

The V and J genes are TRBV6-5 and TRBJ2-3, with D perhaps given as TRBD1 or TRBD2 (5 bases each). The CDR3 is 15 residues long. The germline CDR1 and CDR2 sequences are MNHEY and SVGAGI. V shed 10 bases and J shed 1 base, with 18 bases lying between them. Here the CDR3 reads CATPREGPCTDTQYF. CDR3 bases: TGTGCCACCCCCCGAGAGGGACCCTGCACAGATACGCAGTATTTT.

The chain recombines TRBV5-1 with TRBJ2-7, with a tentative D call TRBD2 (5 bases). In germline, CDR1 is SGHRS, CDR2 YFSETQ. The CDR3 has 14 amino acids. V gave up 4 bases and J gave up 2 bases, with 13 bases separating them. This CDR3 is CASSQSGWAYEQYF. The CDR3 DNA reads as TGCGCCAGCAGCCAGAGCGGTTGGGCCTACGAGCAGTACTTC.

This clone was observed a handful of times. The chain recombines TRBV5-1 with TRBJ2-3; D gene ambiguous. This CDR3 is built from 13 residues. V was cut by 1 base and J by 2 bases, with 5 bases left in between. CDR1 SGHRS and CDR2 YFSETQ come from the germline V gene. CDR3 in DNA: TGCGCCAGCAGCTTGACTATCACAGATACGCAGTATTTT. It translates to CASSLTITDTQYF.

The CDR3 loop is CASSSFFSGSKDTQYF. The CDR3 nucleotides are TGTGCCAGCAGCTCATTCTTTAGCGGGAGCAAGGATACGCAGTATTTT. This sequence joins TRBV5-4 and TRBJ2-3; 9 positions agree with TRBD2. Germline V gene sequence: CDR1 SGHNT, CDR2 YYREEE (reference sequence). The junction had 11 bases not matched to a gene; V was cut back by 3 bases and J by 6 bases. The CDR3 totals 16 residues.

This clone came up a few times. The chain has TRBV11-3 and TRBJ1-5; D remains ambiguous. Trimming cost V 3 bases and J 4 bases, with 13 bases left between them. The CDR3 is 15 residues long. Per the germline V gene, CDR1 is SGHNT and CDR2 is YENEEA. CDR3 protein: CASSLNGRKNQPQHF. The CDR3 nucleotides read TGTGCCAGCAGCTTGAACGGGAGGAAAAATCAGCCCCAGCATTTT.

Worth noting for this clone: Other DNA sequences in the sample encode the same CDR3. J is TRBJ2-7 and V is TRBV7-2; D is unresolved. This CDR3 has 12 amino acids. Germline V lookup: CDR1 SGHTA, CDR2 FQGNSA. The V end lost 5 bases, the J end lost 4 bases, and 9 bases lay between the germline ends. CDR3 nucleotide sequence: TGTGCCAGCAGCCTTAGCAGATACGAGCAGTACTTC. Translating gives CASSLSRYEQYF. Full variable domain (rest looked up from reference TRBV7-2 and TRBJ2-7): GAGVSQSPSNKVTEKGKDVELRCDPISGHTALYWYRQSLGQGLEFLIYFQGNSAPDKSGLPSDRFSAERTGGSVSTLTIQRTQQEDSAVYLCASSLSRYEQYFGPGTRLTVT.

There are a few counts of this clone. The rearrangement joins TRBV18 to TRBJ2-4, with 7 bases aligning to TRBD1. Germline-derived CDR1 and CDR2 are KGHSH and LQKENI. This CDR3 has 17 amino acids. Unmatched junction bases numbered 13, after V lost 6 bases and J lost 2 bases. CDR3 nucleotide sequence: TGTGCCAGCTCCCGGACGCCCGGGACAGAAACCAAAAACATTCAGTACTTC. Its protein is CASSRTPGTETKNIQYF.